This TCR beta chain comes out of a study of shared clonotypes between healthy human individuals. At the level of the study: In total, the donors were two women and three men aged 18 to 49.

Regarding this clone: Its target is unknown.

Some clones are missing from TCRdb's copy, which holds only in-frame ones; the method was immunoSEQ multiplex PCR. This repertoire shows a few million clones, more than 80% found once; its top ten account for approximately 0.4%. Study-wide findings and caveats: Generation probabilities were higher for clonotypes shared across all four sorted-subset donors than for unshared ones.

The receptor was isolated from a young man in good health. Some clones in this sample may be carry-over from other donors' samples. Sequencing was performed on naive CD4+ T cells from PBMCs. The subset here: CD45RA+ positively selected.

The CDR3 loop reads CASSPRQNRDRGLGELFF. The CDR3 DNA reads TGCGCCAGCAGCCCTAGACAAAACCGGGACAGGGGTTTGGGGGAGCTGTTTTTT. The chain links TRBV4-1 to TRBJ2-2, with 10 bases identical to TRBD1. The length of the CDR3 is 18 residues. Per germline, CDR1 MGHRA and CDR2 YSYEKL. J gave up 8 bases and V 4 bases, and 16 bases lay outside the gene matches.